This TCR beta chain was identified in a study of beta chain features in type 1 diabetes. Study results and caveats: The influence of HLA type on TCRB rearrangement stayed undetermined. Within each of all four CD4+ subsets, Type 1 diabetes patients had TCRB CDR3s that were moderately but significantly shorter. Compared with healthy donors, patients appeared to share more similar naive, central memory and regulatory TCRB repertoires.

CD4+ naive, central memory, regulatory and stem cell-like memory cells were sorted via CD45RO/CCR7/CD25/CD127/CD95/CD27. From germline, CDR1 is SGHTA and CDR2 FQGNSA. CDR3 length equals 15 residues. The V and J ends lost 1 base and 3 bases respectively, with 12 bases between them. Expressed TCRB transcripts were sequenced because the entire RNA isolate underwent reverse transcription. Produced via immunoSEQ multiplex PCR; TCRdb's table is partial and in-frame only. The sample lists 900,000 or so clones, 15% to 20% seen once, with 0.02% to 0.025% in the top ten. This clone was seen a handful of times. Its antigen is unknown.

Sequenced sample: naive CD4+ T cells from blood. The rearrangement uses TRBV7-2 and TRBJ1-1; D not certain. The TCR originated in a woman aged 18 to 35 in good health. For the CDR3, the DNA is TGTGCCAGCAGCTTAGTAGCAGGTGGGGACACTGAAGCTTTCTTT. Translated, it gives CASSLVAGGDTEAFF.